This TCR beta chain derives from a study of T cell responses to AZD1222 COVID-19 vaccine. The assay was immunoSEQ multiplex PCR, and TCRdb's table has in-frame clones only and misses some. The profile covers 200,000 or so clones, with about 93% appearing a single time and 0.95% to 1.1% taken by the ten largest. The CDR3 runs 15 residues. Germline CDR1 and CDR2: SQVTM and ANQGSEA. V lost 7 bases and J lost 0; bases outside the gene matches: 11. This clone has only one observation. The chain carries TRBV29-1 and TRBJ1-2; TRBD1 matches at 7 bases. The TCR originated in an adult who received the AZD1222 COVID-19 vaccine. Sequenced here: peripheral blood, sampled 28 days after the second AZD1222 dose. The DNA of the CDR3 is TGCAGCGCCTCGGGACAGTCTCGGTCTAACTATGGCTACACCTTC. It codes for CSASGQSRSNYGYTF.